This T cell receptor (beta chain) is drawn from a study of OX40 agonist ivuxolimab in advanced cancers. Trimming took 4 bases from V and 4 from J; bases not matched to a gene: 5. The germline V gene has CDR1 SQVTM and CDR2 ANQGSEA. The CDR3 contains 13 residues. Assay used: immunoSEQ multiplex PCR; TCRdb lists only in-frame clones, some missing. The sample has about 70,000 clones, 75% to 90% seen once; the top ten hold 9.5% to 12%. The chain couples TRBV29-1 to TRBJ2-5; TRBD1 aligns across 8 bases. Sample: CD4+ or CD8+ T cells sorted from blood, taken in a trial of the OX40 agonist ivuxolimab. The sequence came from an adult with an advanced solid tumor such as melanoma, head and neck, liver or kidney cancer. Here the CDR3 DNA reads TGCAGCGTTGGAGACAGGGGAGGAGAGACCCAGTACTTC. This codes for CSVGDRGGETQYF. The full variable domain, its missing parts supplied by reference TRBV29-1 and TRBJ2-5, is SAVISQKPSRDICQRGTSLTIQCQVDSQVTMMFWYRQQPGQSLTLIATANQGSEATYESGFVIDKFPISRPNLTFSTLTVSNMSPEDSSIYLCSVGDRGGETQYFGPGTRLLVL.